The T cell receptor (beta chain) under discussion was sequenced for a study of vaccination effects on CD4 cells after COVID-19. Whole-study results and caveats: The study enrolled few convalescent patients and sampled no early post-infection timepoints. Cross-reactivity toward common cold coronaviruses was confined to only 1 of 255 vaccine-induced clones in healthy vaccinees.

The method was immunoSEQ multiplex PCR; TCRdb's version includes in-frame clones alone and lacks a portion of them. Of 25,000 to 30,000 clones in the sample, 70% to 75% were seen once. ViraFEST assay sequencing came after antigen-specific CD4+ T cells were expanded with viral peptide pools. It was after nine to ten days of culture that CD4+ T cells were isolated. Each participant was given two doses of one vaccine (BNT162b2 or mRNA-1273). Cultures had half their medium replaced with IL-2 medium on days 3 and 7. CDR3 length: 13 amino acids. The trim removed 3 bases at V and 6 bases at J, leaving 4 bases unmatched. The V gene's germline CDR1 is SGHRS and CDR2 YFSETQ. This clone was detected only a few times. Its antigen is currently unknown.

V gene TRBV5-1 combines with J gene TRBJ1-2, with 8 bases lining up with TRBD1. This TCR was recovered from a human donor who received a COVID-19 vaccine. The sequences come from CD4+ T cells from PBMCs cultured with HCoV-NL63 spike peptides, collected after COVID-19 vaccination. CDR3 loop: CASSSGQENGYTF. CDR3 nucleotide sequence: TGCGCCAGCAGCTCGGGACAGGAAAATGGCTACACCTTC.